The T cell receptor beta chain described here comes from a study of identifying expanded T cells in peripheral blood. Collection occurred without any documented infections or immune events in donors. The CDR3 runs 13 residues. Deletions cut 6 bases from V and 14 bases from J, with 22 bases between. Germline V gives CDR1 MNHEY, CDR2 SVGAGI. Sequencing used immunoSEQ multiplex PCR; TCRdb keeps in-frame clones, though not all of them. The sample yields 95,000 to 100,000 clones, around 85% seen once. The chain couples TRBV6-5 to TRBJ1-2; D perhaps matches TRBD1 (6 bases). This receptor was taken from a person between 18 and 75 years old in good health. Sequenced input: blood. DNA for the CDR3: TGTGCCAGCAGCACCGAGTATAGAGGGGGGGAGACCTTC. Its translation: CASSTEYRGGETF.